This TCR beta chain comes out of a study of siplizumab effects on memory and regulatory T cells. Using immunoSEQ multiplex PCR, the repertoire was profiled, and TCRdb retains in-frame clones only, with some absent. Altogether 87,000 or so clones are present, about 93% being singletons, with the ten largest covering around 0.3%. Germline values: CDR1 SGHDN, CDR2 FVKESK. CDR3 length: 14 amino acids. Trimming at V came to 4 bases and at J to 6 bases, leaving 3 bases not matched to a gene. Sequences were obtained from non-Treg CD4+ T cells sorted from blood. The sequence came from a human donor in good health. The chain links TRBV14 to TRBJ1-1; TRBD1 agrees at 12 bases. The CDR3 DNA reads TGTGCCAGCAGCCTGGGACAGGGGGCCGCTGAAGCTTTCTTT. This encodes CASSLGQGAAEAFF. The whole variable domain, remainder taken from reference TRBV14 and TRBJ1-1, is EAGVTQFPSHSVIEKGQTVTLRCDPISGHDNLYWYRRVMGKEIKFLLHFVKESKQDESGMPNNRFLAERTGGTYSTLKVQPAELEDSGVYFCASSLGQGAAEAFFGQGTRLTVV.